The rows below give T cell receptor beta chains drawn from one sample of a study of Ad26.COV2.S vaccination and SARS-CoV-2 variants. Some clones are missing from TCRdb's copy, which holds only in-frame ones; the method was immunoSEQ multiplex PCR. The table has 450,000 to 550,000 clones, approximately 92% seen once. Sequencing was performed on peripheral blood, taken in a trial of Ad26.COV2.S vaccine versus placebo. These receptors all stem from a person aged 18-60 years who received the Ad26.COV2.S COVID-19 vaccine or a placebo. CDR3s include the opening cysteine and the closing phenylalanine or tryptophan. The D gene is left open where the match is weak. A clone size is listed for some rows: how often the clone was seen (once, few, many), or a class if it is expanded.

CDR3nt | CDR3aa | j_gene | d_gene | abundance | v_gene
TGCGCCAGCAGCCAAGGAGGGGGGATGGATGAGCAGTTCTTC | CASSQGGGMDEQFF | TRBJ2-1 | NA | NA | TRBV4-3
TGCAGTGCTAGTCGTGGGCCCACTGAAGCTTTCTTT | CSASRGPTEAFF | TRBJ1-1 | NA | NA | TRBV20-1
TGCGCCAGCAGCCGGGACCGAGACTATGGCTACACCTTC | CASSRDRDYGYTF | TRBJ1-2 | NA | NA | TRBV5-1
TGTGCCTGGAGTGGGGGCAGGGGCTCCCTTCTGAGGGGGCCCCAGCATTTT | CAWSGGRGSLLRGPQHF | TRBJ1-5 | NA | NA | TRBV30
TGTGCCAGCTCGTTGAGCGGGATTCGGGGCACCGGGGAGCTGTTTTTT | CASSLSGIRGTGELFF | TRBJ2-2 | TRBD2 | NA | TRBV18
TGTGCCAGCAGTAACAACAGGGGCTACGAGCAGTACTTC | CASSNNRGYEQYF | TRBJ2-7 | TRBD1 | NA | TRBV27
TGTGCCAGTAGTATCGGAACCCAGGGCTTGAGGGGCTACACCTTC | CASSIGTQGLRGYTF | TRBJ1-2 | NA | NA | TRBV19
TGTGCCAGCAGTGCGACTAGCGGGGACTCCTACAATGAGCAGTTCTTC | CASSATSGDSYNEQFF | TRBJ2-1 | TRBD2 | NA | TRBV25-1
TGCGCCAGCAGCCCATTCGGGATGGGGGCCGGGAATGGCTACACCTTC | CASSPFGMGAGNGYTF | TRBJ1-2 | NA | NA | TRBV4-3
TGTGCCAGCAGCTTGGGGGGGTTCGAGCAGTACTTC | CASSLGGFEQYF | TRBJ2-7 | NA | once | TRBV5-6
TGCGCCAGCACACGGGACTCTCTTTATTCTCGAGAATACAATGAGCAGTTCTTC | CASTRDSLYSREYNEQFF | TRBJ2-1 | NA | NA | TRBV5-1
TGTGCCAGCAGTACTCTGGGCCAAGAGACCCAGTACTTC | CASSTLGQETQYF | TRBJ2-5 | NA | once | TRBV5-5
TGCGCCAGCAGGGTAGGAATGAACACCGGGGAGCTGTTTTTT | CASRVGMNTGELFF | TRBJ2-2 | NA | NA | TRBV5-1
TGTGCCAGCAGCCCCAGCACTACCCAGTACTTC | CASSPSTTQYF | TRBJ2-5 | NA | NA | TRBV7-8
TGTGCCAGCTCACCACTCACCGGGGCTAGCGGCCCCTACGAGCAGTACTTC | CASSPLTGASGPYEQYF | TRBJ2-7 | TRBD2 | NA | TRBV18
TGTGCCAGCAAACGCCCCCTAGGGACAGATACGCAGTATTTT | CASKRPLGTDTQYF | TRBJ2-3 | NA | NA | TRBV6-5
TGTGCCAGCAGCATAGGGTCCGCGGGGACCGGGGAGCTGTTTTTT | CASSIGSAGTGELFF | TRBJ2-2 | NA | NA | TRBV21-1
TGTGCCAGCAGGCCAGGGGCGCATAATTCACCCCTCCACTTT | CASRPGAHNSPLHF | TRBJ1-6 | NA | NA | TRBV27
TGTGCCAGCAGCGTAGTTGTCGGGGATACGCAGTATTTT | CASSVVVGDTQYF | TRBJ2-3 | NA | NA | TRBV9
TGCAGCGTTTCCGGGGCCGGGGGAGGAGAGACCCAGTACTTC | CSVSGAGGGETQYF | TRBJ2-5 | NA | NA | TRBV29-1
TGTGCCAGCAGCTTAGGTTTGCGGACCTACAATGAGCAGTTCTTC | CASSLGLRTYNEQFF | TRBJ2-1 | NA | NA | TRBV7-8
TGTGCCAGCAGTCCCCCGGGGCCCCGCTACGAGCAGTACTTC | CASSPPGPRYEQYF | TRBJ2-7 | NA | NA | TRBV28
TGTGCCAGCAGCCGGACAGGGGGTATTCCGAGCTATGGCTACACCTTC | CASSRTGGIPSYGYTF | TRBJ1-2 | TRBD1 | NA | TRBV14
TGCGCCAGCAGCCCCCCGTCCGGACAGGGGGGGGAGACCCAGTACTTC | CASSPPSGQGGETQYF | TRBJ2-5 | TRBD1 | NA | TRBV5-1
TGCGCCAGCAGCCCCACCGGGGGGAGGGCCGCAGAGACCCAGTACTTC | CASSPTGGRAAETQYF | TRBJ2-5 | TRBD2 | NA | TRBV4-3
TGCGCCAGCAGCTCACGTGAACGGACTAGCGGGGTGGGTGAGCAGTTCTTC | CASSSRERTSGVGEQFF | TRBJ2-1 | TRBD2 | NA | TRBV4-1
TGTGCCAGCAGTTACAGATCCCAGCTCAGCGATGAGCAGTTCTTC | CASSYRSQLSDEQFF | TRBJ2-1 | NA | NA | TRBV6-5
TGTGCCAGCAGCCCTTTGGGCGGGGGGGAAAAACTGTTTTTT | CASSPLGGGEKLFF | TRBJ1-4 | NA | NA | TRBV7-2
TGTGCCAGCACCAGGGACAGAGGGCAAGAGACCCAGTACTTC | CASTRDRGQETQYF | TRBJ2-5 | TRBD1 | NA | TRBV9
TGTGCCATCAGTAATAGGGTCGGAGAGACCCAGTACTTC | CAISNRVGETQYF | TRBJ2-5 | NA | NA | TRBV10-3
TGTGCCAGCTCACCACCGGCGGGAGGGGCGATCGACACAGATACGCAGTATTTT | CASSPPAGGAIDTDTQYF | TRBJ2-3 | TRBD2 | NA | TRBV18
TGTGCCAGCAGCTTATTGGGGGTGAGCACTGAAGCTTTCTTT | CASSLLGVSTEAFF | TRBJ1-1 | NA | NA | TRBV7-3
TGCGCCAGCAGCTTGGTATCTACCTCATCGCAGTTCTTC | CASSLVSTSSQFF | TRBJ2-1 | NA | NA | TRBV5-1
TGTGCCAGCTCACTCTCAGGGGTCGACTATGGCTACACCTTC | CASSLSGVDYGYTF | TRBJ1-2 | NA | NA | TRBV18
TGTGCCAGCAGTGTTTGGGGGGAGAACACTGAAGCTTTCTTT | CASSVWGENTEAFF | TRBJ1-1 | NA | NA | TRBV27
TGTGCCAGCAGCTTCTACAGGGAGGACACCGGGGAGCTGTTTTTT | CASSFYREDTGELFF | TRBJ2-2 | NA | NA | TRBV11-1